This T cell receptor (beta chain) was recovered during a study of response to subunit inactivated influenza vaccine. This clonotype turned up a few times. Its antigen is not known. TCRdb redid the calling of the RT-PCR reads with MiXCR, one entry per CDR3 protein. The sample lists about 780,000 distinct CDR3 sequences; approximately 17% were seen once. The study's findings and limits: Authors suggested each seasonal influenza vaccination recruits few new T cells.

Germline V lookup: CDR1 SGHTA, CDR2 FQGTGA. The CDR3 consists of 16 residues. J lost 7 bases, V lost 3 bases, and 12 bases had no gene match. The starting material was PBMCs from blood, obtained 5 days after vaccination. The chain combines TRBV7-3 with TRBJ2-1; 7 bases agree with TRBD1. This clonotype originated in a man in his forties or fifties who received an inactivated influenza vaccine. CDR3 amino acids: CASSLSAGGLGNEQFF. CDR3 nucleotides: TGTGCCAGCAGCTTGTCTGCAGGGGGTTTGGGGAATGAGCAGTTCTTC.